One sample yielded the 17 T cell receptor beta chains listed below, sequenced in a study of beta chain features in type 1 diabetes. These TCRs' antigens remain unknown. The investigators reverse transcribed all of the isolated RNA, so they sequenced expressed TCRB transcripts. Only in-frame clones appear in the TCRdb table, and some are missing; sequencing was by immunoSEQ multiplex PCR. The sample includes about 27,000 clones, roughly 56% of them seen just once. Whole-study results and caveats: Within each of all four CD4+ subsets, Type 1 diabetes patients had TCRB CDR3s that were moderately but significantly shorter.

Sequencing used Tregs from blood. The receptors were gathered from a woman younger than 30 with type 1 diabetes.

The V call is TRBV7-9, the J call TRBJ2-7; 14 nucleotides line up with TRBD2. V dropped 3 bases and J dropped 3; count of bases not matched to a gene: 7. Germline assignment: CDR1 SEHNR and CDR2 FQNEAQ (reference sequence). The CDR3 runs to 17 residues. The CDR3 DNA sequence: TGTGCCAGCAGCTTTGGGGGGACTAGCGGGGGCCTCTACGAGCAGTACTTC. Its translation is CASSFGGTSGGLYEQYF.

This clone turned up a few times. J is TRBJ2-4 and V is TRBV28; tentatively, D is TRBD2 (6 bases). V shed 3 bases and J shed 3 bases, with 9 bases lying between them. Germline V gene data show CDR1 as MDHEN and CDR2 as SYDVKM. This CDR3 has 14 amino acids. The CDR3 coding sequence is TGTGCCAGCAGTTTCCAGGGAGGCAAAAACATTCAGTACTTC. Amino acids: CASSFQGGKNIQYF.

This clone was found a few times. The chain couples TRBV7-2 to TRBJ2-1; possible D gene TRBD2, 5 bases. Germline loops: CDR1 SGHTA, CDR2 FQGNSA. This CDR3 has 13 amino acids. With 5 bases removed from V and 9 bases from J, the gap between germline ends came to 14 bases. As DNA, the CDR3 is TGTGCCAGCAGCGCCGTTTGGGGAGTTGAGCAGTTCTTC. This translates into CASSAVWGVEQFF.

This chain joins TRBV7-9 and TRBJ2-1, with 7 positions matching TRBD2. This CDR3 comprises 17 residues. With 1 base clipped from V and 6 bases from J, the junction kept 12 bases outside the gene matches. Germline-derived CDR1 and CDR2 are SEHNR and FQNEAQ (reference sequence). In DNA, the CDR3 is TGTGCCAGCAGCTTAGGACTAGCCCCAGGGTTGGTCAATGAGCAGTTCTTC. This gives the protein CASSLGLAPGLVNEQFF. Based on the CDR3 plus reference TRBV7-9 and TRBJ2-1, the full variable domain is DTGVSQNPRHKITKRGQNVTFRCDPISEHNRLYWYRQTLGQGPEFLTYFQNEAQLEKSRLLSDRFSAERPKGSFSTLEIQRTEQGDSAMYLCASSLGLAPGLVNEQFFGPGTRLTVL.

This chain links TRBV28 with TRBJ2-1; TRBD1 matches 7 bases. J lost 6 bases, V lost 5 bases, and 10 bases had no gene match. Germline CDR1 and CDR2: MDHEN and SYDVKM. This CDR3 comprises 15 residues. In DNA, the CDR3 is TGTGCCAGCAGTCCAGCAGAGGCAGGGGGCAATGAGCAGTTCTTC. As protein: CASSPAEAGGNEQFF.

The CDR3 spells CASSTGTANEQYV. As DNA, the CDR3 is TGTGCCAGCTCTACCGGGACAGCGAACGAGCAGTACGTC. The rearrangement uses TRBV18 and TRBJ2-7; 7 nucleotides match TRBD1. The V segment lost 6 bases and the J segment 5 bases; nucleotides outside the gene matches: 7. The CDR3 runs to 13 residues. Germline V gene sequence: CDR1 KGHSH, CDR2 LQKENI.

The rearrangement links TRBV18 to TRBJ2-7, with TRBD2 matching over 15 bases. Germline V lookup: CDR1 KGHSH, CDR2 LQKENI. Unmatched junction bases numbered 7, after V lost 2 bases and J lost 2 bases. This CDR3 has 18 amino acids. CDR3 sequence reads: CASSPGTSGRPSAYEQYF. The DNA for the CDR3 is TGTGCCAGCTCACCAGGGACTAGCGGGAGGCCATCAGCCTACGAGCAGTACTTC.

The CDR3 DNA reads TGTGCCAGCAGCACCCCCCCGGGGCGGGGGGCCTACAATGAGCAGTTCTTC. This encodes CASSTPPGRGAYNEQFF. V usage is TRBV7-2 and J usage is TRBJ2-1; the match to TRBD2 covers 8 bases. This CDR3 has 17 amino acids. J lost 2 bases, V lost 5 bases, and 11 bases had no gene match. Per germline, CDR1 SGHTA and CDR2 FQGNSA.

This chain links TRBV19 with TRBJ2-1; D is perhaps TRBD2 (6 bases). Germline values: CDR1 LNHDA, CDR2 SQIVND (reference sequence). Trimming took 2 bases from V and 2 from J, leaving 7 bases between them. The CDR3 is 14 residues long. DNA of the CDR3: TGTGCCAGTAGTATAAGCGGGCCCTACAATGAGCAGTTCTTC. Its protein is CASSISGPYNEQFF. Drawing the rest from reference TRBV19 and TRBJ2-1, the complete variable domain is DGGITQSPKYLFRKEGQNVTLSCEQNLNHDAMYWYRQDPGQGLRLIYYSQIVNDFQKGDIAEGYSVSREKKESFPLTVTSAQKNPTAFYLCASSISGPYNEQFFGPGTRLTVL.

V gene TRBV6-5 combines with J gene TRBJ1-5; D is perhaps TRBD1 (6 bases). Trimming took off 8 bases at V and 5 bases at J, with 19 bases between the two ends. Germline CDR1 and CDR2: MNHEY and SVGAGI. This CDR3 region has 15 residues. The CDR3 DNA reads TGTGCCAGCTCCGAAGGGACATCCGAATATCAGCCCCAGCATTTT. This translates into CASSEGTSEYQPQHF.

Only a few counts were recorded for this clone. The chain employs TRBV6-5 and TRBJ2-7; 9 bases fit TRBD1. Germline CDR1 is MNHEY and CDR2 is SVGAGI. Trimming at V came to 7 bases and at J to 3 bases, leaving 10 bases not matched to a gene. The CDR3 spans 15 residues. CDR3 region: CASNSPGQGIYEQYF. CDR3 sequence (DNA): TGTGCCAGCAACTCGCCGGGACAGGGTATCTACGAGCAGTACTTC.

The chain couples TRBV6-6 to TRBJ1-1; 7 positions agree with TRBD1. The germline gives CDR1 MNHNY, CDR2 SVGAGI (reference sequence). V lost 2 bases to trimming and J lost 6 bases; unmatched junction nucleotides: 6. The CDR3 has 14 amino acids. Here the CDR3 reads CASSYGPQGAEAFF. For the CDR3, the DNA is TGTGCCAGCAGTTACGGGCCTCAGGGGGCTGAAGCTTTCTTT.

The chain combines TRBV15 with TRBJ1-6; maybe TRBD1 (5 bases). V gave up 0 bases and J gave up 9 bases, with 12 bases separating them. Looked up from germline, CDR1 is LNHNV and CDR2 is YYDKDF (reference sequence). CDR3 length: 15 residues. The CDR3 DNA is TGTGCCACCAGCAGAGATCTGACAGATCTTTCACCCCTCCACTTT. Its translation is CATSRDLTDLSPLHF.

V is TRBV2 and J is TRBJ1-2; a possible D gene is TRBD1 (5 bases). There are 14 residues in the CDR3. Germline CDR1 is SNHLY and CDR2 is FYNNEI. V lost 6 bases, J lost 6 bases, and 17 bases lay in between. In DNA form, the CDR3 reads TGTGCCAGCAGCCGCCAGGGTTGGGAGGATGGCTACACCTTC. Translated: CASSRQGWEDGYTF.

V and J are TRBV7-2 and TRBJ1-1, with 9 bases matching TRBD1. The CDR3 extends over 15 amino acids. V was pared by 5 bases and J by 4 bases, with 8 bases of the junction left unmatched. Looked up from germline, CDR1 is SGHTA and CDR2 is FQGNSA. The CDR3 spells CASSPHRGPGTEAFF. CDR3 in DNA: TGTGCCAGCAGCCCCCACAGGGGGCCGGGCACTGAAGCTTTCTTT.

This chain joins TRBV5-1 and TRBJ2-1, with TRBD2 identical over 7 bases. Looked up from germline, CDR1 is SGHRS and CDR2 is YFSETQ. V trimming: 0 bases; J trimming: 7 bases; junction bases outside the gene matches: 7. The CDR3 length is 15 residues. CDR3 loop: CASSLDEAGLNEQFF. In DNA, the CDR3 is TGCGCCAGCAGCTTGGATGAAGCGGGACTTAATGAGCAGTTCTTC.

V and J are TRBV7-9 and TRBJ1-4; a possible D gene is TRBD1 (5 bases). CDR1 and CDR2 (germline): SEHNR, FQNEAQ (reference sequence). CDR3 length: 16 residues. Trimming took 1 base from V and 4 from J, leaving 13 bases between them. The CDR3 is CASSLGFRGLNEKLFF. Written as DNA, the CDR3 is TGTGCCAGCAGCTTAGGTTTTAGGGGACTTAATGAAAAACTGTTTTTT.